This section outlines one T cell receptor beta chain sequence together with its context. What it binds is unknown. The data originate from a study of T cells after yellow fever vaccination. Across the study: Low-cell-number fractions underwent preparation using SMART-Seq v4 Ultra Low Input.

5'RACE template switching produced TCR cDNA carrying a universal primer site and UMIs. Via MiXCR, TCRdb re-called the 5' RACE reads, giving one row per CDR3 protein. The table lists hundreds of thousands of distinct CDR3 sequences, roughly an eighth of them singletons, with under 15% in the top ten. Overall study findings and caveats: A large majority of primary-vaccination clones showed up again after the booster (roughly 95% CD4, around 88% CD8). Contaminating bulk clonotypes could be abundant in FACS-sorted repertoires.

Trimming took 3 bases from V and 0 from J, leaving 9 bases between them. Germline assignment: CDR1 SGHTA and CDR2 FQGNSA. The CDR3 sequence is 15 residues long. This receptor was identified in a man aged 30 to 39 who received the YFV17D yellow fever vaccine. V gene TRBV7-2 combines with J gene TRBJ2-1; D remains ambiguous. Sequencing was performed on PBMCs, taken on the day of the yellow fever booster vaccination. The CDR3 nucleotides read TGTGCCAGCAGCTTCCGCGAGAGCTCCTACAATGAGCAGTTCTTC. It encodes CASSFRESSYNEQFF.